This TCR beta chain was recorded in a study of blood T cell repertoires in COVID-19. The overall study: Acute-phase and convalescent COVID-19 samples originated in the United States, Italy and Spain. T cells, B-cell-depleted T cells, or PBMCs provided the cDNA or gDNA that served as material.

Points on this clone: The same CDR3 arises from other DNA sequences in this sample as well.

Followed over time, Seattle patients had been enrolled while infection was active. As originally analysed: Estimates of nucleated cell counts were drawn from the amplification of reference gene primers. Repertoires were generated with immunoSEQ multiplex PCR, while TCRdb's copy carries only in-frame clones and drops some. V and J calls and clone size are given by that table; D and trimming were obtained from the DNA. The top ten hold more than 9% of the sample, which has a few hundred thousand clones, 80% to 90% seen once. The sequence was obtained from a woman in her twenties or thirties with COVID-19, enrolled during active disease. Sequencing was carried out using peripheral blood.

Here the CDR3 DNA reads TGTGCCAGCAGTTACACCGGGACAGGGAATGAAAAACTGTTTTTT. Translated: CASSYTGTGNEKLFF. V usage is TRBV6-5 and J usage is TRBJ1-4; 9 bases agree with TRBD1. The V segment lost 2 bases and the J segment 5 bases; nucleotides outside the gene matches: 3. The CDR3 length is 15 residues. CDR1 and CDR2 (germline): MNHEY, SVGAGI.